The sample holds a few counts of the clone carrying this TCR beta chain. Antigen: not known. The CDR3 is 13 residues long. V dropped 6 bases and J dropped 4 bases, with 12 bases sitting between them. Germline V gene sequence: CDR1 SQVTM, CDR2 ANQGSEA. It was roughly 190 ng DNA, about 30,000 T cell genomes, that sorted-subset replicate PCRs used. Clones were read by immunoSEQ multiplex PCR, and TCRdb kept only the in-frame ones, dropping some. Among about 2,200,000 clones listed, just over 90% were seen once. This record comes from a study of shared clonotypes between healthy human individuals. Study results and limitations: Memory subsets had estimated richness that was generally smaller than that of naive subsets. The expectation was that sequencing depth would affect clonotype sharing among donors. In this cohort, only blood was sampled, and tissue repertoires likely differ.

Cells designated naive CD8 were CD45RO-negative and were positively selected for CCR7, with terminally differentiated effector memory CD45RA+ cells excluded. The chain links TRBV29-1 to TRBJ2-2; D gene unclear. The clonotype was recovered from a man between 18 and 35 years old in good health. Some clones in this sample may be carry-over from other donors' samples. The material sequenced was naive CD8+ T cells from PBMCs. The CDR3 nucleotides are TGCAGCGTAGACACCGCGAGCACCGGGGAGCTGTTTTTT. Protein: CSVDTASTGELFF.